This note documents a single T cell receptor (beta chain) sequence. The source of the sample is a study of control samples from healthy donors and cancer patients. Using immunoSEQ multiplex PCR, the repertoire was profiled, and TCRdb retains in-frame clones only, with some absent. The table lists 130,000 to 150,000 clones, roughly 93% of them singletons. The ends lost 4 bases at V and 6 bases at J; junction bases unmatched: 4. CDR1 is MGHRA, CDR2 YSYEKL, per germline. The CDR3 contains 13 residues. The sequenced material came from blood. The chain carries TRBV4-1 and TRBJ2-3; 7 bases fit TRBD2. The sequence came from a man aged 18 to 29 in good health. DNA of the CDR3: TGCGCCAGCAGCCTCGGGCGGGGGGATACGCAGTATTTT. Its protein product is CASSLGRGDTQYF.